This T cell receptor beta chain is drawn from a study of control samples from healthy donors and cancer patients. Sequencing used immunoSEQ multiplex PCR; TCRdb keeps in-frame clones, though not all of them. This repertoire includes under 200,000 clones. The clonotype was recovered from a woman aged 25-40 years in good health. What was sequenced was blood.

The CDR3 nucleotides read TGCGCCAGCAGCTTGTTGTACCCTTCGGGGGGCACGGGGTATGGCTACACCTTC. Translated, it gives CASSLLYPSGGTGYGYTF. The chain recombines TRBV5-1 with TRBJ1-2; tentatively, D is TRBD1 (6 bases). The CDR3 covers 18 residues. The germline V gene encodes CDR1 SGHRS and CDR2 YFSETQ. Deletions cut 1 base from V and 5 bases from J, with 24 bases between.